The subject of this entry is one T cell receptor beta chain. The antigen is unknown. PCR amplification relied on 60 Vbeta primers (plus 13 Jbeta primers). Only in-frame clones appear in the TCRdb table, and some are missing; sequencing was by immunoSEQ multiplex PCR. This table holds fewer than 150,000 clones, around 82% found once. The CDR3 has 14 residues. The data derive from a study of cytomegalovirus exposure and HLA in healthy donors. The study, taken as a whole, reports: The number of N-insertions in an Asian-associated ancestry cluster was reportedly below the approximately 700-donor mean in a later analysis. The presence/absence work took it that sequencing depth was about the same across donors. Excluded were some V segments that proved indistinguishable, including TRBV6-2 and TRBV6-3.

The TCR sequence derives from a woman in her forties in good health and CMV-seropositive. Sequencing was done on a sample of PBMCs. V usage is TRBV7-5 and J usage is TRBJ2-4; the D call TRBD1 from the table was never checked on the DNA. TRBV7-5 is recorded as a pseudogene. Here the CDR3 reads CARQKCLAKNIQYF. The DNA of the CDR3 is TGTGCCCGACAAAAGTGCCTAGCCAAAAACATTCAGTACTTC.